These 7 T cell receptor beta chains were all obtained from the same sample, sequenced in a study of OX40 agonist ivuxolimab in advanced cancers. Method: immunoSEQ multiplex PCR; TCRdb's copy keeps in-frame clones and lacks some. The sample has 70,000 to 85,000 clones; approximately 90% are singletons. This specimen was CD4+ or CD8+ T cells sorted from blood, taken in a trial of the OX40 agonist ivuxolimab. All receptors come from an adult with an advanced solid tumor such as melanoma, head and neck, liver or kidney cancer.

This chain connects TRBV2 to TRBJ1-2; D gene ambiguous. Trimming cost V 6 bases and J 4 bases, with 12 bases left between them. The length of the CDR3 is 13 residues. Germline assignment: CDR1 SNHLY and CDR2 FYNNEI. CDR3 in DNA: TGTGCCAGCAGGTCCGAGACCCTCTATGGCTACACCTTC. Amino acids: CASRSETLYGYTF.

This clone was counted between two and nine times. The CDR3 loop is CASSVEGTSGGTDTQYF. The CDR3 DNA follows: TGTGCCAGCAGCGTAGAGGGGACTAGCGGGGGCACAGATACGCAGTATTTT. The chain has TRBV9 and TRBJ2-3, with 13 nucleotides matching TRBD2. Germline values: CDR1 SGDLS, CDR2 YYNGEE. The length of the CDR3 is 17 residues. V lost 0 bases to trimming and J lost 1 base; unmatched junction nucleotides: 2.

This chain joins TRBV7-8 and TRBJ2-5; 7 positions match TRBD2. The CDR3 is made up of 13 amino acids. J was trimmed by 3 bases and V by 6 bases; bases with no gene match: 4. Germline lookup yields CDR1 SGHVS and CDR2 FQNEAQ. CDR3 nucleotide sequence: TGTGCCAGCAGGTGGGGAGGGGAAGAGACCCAGTACTTC. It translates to CASRWGGEETQYF.

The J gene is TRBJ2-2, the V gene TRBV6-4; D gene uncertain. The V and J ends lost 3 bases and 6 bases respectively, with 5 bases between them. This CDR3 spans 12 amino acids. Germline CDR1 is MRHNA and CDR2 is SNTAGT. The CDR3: CASSEESGELFF. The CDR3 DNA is TGTGCCAGCAGTGAAGAATCCGGGGAGCTGTTTTTT.

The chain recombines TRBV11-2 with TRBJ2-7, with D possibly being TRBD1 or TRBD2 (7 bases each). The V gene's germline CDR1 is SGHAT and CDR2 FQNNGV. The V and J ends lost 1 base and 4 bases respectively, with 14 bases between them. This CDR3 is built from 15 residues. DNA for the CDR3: TGTGCCAGCAGCTTAGGGAGACAGGGAGGGTACGAGCAGTACTTC. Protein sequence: CASSLGRQGGYEQYF.

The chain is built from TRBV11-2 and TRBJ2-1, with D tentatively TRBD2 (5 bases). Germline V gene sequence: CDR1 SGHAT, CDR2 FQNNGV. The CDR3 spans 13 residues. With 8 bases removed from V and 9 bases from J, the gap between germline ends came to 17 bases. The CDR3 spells CASVPDYMVEQFF. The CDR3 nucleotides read TGTGCCAGCGTTCCCGACTATATGGTTGAGCAGTTCTTC.

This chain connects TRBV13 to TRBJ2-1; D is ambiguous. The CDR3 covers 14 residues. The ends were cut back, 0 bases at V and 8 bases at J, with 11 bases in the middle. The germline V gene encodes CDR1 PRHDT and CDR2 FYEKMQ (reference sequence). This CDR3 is CASSLGLVEYEQFF. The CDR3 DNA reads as TGTGCCAGCAGCTTAGGCTTAGTTGAATATGAGCAGTTCTTC.